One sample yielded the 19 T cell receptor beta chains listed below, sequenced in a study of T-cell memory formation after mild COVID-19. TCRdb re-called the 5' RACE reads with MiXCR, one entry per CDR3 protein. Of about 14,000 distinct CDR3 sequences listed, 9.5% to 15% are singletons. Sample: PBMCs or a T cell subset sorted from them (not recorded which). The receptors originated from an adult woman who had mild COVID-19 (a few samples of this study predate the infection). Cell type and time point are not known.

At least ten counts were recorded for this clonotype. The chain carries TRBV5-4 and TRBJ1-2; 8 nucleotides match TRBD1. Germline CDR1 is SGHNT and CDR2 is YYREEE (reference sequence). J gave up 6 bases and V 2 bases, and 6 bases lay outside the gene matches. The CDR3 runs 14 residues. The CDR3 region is CASSFRTGSDGYTF. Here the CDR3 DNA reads TGTGCCAGCAGCTTTCGGACAGGGAGTGATGGCTACACCTTC. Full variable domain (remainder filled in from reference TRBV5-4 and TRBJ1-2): ETGVTQSPTHLIKTRGQQVTLRCSSQSGHNTVSWYQQALGQGPQFIFQYYREEENGRGNFPPRFSGLQFPNYSSELNVNALELDDSALYLCASSFRTGSDGYTFGSGTRLTVV.

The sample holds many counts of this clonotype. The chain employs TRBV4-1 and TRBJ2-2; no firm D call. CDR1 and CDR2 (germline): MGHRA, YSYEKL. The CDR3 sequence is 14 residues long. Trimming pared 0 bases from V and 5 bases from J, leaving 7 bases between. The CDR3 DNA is TGCGCCAGCAGCCAAGATCTGGGGACCGGGGAGCTGTTTTTT. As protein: CASSQDLGTGELFF.

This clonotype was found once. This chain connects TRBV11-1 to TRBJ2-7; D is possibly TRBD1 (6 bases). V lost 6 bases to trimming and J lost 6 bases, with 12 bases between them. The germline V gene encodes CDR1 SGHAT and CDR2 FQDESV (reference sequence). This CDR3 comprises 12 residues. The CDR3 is CASREQGSEQYF. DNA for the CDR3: TGTGCCAGCAGAGAACAGGGAAGCGAGCAGTACTTC.

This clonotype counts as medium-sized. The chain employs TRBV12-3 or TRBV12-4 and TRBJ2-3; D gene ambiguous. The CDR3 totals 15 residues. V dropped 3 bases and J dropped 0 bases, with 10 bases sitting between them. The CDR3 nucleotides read TGTGCCAGCAGTTTCGTTCTATCGAGCACAGATACGCAGTATTTT. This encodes CASSFVLSSTDTQYF.

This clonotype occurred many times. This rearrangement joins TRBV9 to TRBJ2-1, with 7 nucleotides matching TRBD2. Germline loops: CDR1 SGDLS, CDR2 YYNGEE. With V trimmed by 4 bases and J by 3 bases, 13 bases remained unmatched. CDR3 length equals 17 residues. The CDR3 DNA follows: TGTGCCAGCAGCCTAACCCTGGGCCAGCGGGACTACAATGAGCAGTTCTTC. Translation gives CASSLTLGQRDYNEQFF.

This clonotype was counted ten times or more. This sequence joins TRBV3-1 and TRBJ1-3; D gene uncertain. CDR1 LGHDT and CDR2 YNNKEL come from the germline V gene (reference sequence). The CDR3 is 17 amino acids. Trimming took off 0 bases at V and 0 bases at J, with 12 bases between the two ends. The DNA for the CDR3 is TGTGCCAGCAGCCAAGATCTCTCGCGCATCTCTGGAAACACCATATATTTT. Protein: CASSQDLSRISGNTIYF.

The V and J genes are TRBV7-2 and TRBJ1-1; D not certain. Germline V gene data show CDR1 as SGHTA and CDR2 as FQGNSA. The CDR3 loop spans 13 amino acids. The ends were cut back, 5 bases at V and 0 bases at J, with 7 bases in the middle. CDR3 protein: CASSPGLNTEAFF. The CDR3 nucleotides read TGTGCCAGCAGCCCGGGGTTGAACACTGAAGCTTTCTTT.

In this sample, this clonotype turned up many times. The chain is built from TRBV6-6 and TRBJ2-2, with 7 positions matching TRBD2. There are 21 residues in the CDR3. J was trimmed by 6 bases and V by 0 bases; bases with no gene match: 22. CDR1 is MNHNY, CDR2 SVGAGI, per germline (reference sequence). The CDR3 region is CASSYSFPGRSVIFGAGELFF. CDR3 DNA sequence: TGTGCCAGCAGTTACTCATTTCCCGGGAGGTCGGTCATCTTCGGGGCCGGGGAGCTGTTTTTT.

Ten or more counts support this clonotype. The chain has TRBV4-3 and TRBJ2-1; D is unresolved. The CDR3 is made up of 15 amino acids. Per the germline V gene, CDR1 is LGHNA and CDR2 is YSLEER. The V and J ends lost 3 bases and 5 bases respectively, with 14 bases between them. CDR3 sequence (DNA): TGCGCCAGCAGCCATTCTCCTGAGGAAGACAATGAGCAGTTCTTC. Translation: CASSHSPEEDNEQFF.

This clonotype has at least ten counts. The CDR3 DNA reads as TGCGCCAGCAGCTTGGACTTAGGGGGGAACACTGAAGCTTTCTTT. Its translation: CASSLDLGGNTEAFF. The chain uses TRBV5-1 and TRBJ1-1; a weak D match, TRBD1 (6 bases). There are 15 residues in the CDR3. The V gene's germline CDR1 is SGHRS and CDR2 YFSETQ. The V and J ends lost 0 bases and 1 base respectively, with 10 bases between them. The full variable domain, with the rest looked up from reference TRBV5-1 and TRBJ1-1, is KAGVTQTPRYLIKTRGQQVTLSCSPISGHRSVSWYQQTPGQGLQFLFEYFSETQRNKGNFPGRFSGRQFSNSRSEMNVSTLELGDSALYLCASSLDLGGNTEAFFGQGTRLTVV.

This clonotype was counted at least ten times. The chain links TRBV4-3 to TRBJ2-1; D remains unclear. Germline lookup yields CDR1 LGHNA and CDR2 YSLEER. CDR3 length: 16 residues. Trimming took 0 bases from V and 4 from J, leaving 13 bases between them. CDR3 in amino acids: CASSQDFIRLYNEQFF. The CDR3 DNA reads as TGCGCCAGCAGCCAAGATTTCATTAGATTATACAATGAGCAGTTCTTC.

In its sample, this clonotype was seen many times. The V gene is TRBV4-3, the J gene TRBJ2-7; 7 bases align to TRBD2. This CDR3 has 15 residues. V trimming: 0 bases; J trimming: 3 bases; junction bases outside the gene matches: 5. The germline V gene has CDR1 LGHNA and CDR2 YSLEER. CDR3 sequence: CASSQERDYRYEQYF. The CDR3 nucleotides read TGCGCCAGCAGCCAAGAAAGGGACTACCGCTACGAGCAGTACTTC.

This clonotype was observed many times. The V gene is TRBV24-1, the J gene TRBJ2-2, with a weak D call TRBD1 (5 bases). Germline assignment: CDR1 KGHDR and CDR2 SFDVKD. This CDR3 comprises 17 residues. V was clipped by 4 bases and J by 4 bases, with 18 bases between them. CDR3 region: CATSDLIPDITTGELFF. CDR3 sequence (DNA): TGTGCCACCAGTGACTTGATCCCGGACATAACCACCGGGGAGCTGTTTTTT.

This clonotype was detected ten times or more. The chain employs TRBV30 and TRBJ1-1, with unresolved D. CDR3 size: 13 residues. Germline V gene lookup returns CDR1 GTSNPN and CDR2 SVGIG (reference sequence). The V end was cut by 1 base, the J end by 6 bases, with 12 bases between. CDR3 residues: CAWSGAGAAEAFF. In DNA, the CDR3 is TGTGCCTGGAGTGGCGCGGGCGCCGCTGAAGCTTTCTTT.

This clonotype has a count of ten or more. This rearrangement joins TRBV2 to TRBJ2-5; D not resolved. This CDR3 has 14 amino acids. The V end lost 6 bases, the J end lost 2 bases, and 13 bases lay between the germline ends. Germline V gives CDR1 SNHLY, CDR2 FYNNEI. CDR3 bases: TGTGCCAGCAGCCAATCCCGAGGACAAGAGACCCAGTACTTC. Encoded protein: CASSQSRGQETQYF.

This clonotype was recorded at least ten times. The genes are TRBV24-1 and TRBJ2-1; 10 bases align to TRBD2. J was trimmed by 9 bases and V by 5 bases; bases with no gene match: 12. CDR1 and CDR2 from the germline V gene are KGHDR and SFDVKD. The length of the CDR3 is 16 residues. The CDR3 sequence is CATSVGGLAGEREQFF. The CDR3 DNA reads TGTGCCACCAGTGTGGGGGGGCTAGCGGGAGAACGTGAGCAGTTCTTC.

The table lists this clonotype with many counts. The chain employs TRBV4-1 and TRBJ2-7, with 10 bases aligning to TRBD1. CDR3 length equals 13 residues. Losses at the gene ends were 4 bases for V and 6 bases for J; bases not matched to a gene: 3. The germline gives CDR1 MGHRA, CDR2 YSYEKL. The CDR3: CASSRGQGGEQYF. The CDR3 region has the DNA TGCGCCAGCAGCCGCGGACAGGGGGGCGAGCAGTACTTC.

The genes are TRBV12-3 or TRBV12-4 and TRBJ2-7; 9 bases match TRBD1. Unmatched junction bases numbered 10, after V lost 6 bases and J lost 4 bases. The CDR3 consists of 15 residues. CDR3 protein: CASSRGQGLLYEQYF. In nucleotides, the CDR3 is TGTGCCAGCAGCCGGGGACAGGGACTACTATACGAGCAGTACTTC.

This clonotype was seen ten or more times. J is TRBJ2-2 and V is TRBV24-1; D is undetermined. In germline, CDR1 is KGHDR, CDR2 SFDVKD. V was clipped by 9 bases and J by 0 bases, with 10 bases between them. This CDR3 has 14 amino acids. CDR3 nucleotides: TGTGCCACCTCGGCAGTCTCGAACACCGGGGAGCTGTTTTTT. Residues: CATSAVSNTGELFF.